This TCR beta chain is drawn from a study of CDR3 diversity in severe acne (dated by TCRdb to about 2019). As concerns this clonotype: This receptor's antigen is unknown. One junction end disagrees with the germline gene, perhaps due to a read error.

From the cysteine up to the phenylalanine, the CDR3 has a length of 14 residues. Solely the CDR3 DNA is kept, with 42 bases framed from the first base. The germline V gene specifies SGHTA as CDR1 and FQGTGA as CDR2. Libraries came from PCR. Sequencing was performed on an Illumina HiSeq 2000. The raw public reads went through TCRdb reprocessing: fastp at Q25, MiXCR clone calling, in-frame beta chains kept. When rows share a CDR3 protein, they turn into one entry using the most common DNA and genes. For this sample the table gives under 95,000 distinct CDR3 sequences, of which about half were detected only once. The ten biggest clones cover around 10% of the sample.

The rearrangement joined TRBV7-3 to TRBJ2-7; too little of a D gene remains to name it. The clonotype was recovered from a male donor in good health, serving as a control. Material for sequencing was blood. The nucleotide sequence reads TGTGCCGGCAGCCACTCGGACGGTGCCTACGAGCAGTACTTC. It codes for CAGSHSDGAYEQYF.